This T cell receptor beta chain originates from a study of T cell changes during pregnancy in multiple sclerosis. The method was immunoSEQ multiplex PCR; TCRdb's version includes in-frame clones alone and lacks a portion of them. The data hold 55,000 to 70,000 clones, with around 91% observed a single time. This clone was seen just once. V was pared by 11 bases and J by 0 bases, with 8 bases between. Germline values: CDR1 ENHRY, CDR2 SYGVKD. This CDR3 is built from 12 residues. The chain recombines TRBV10-3 with TRBJ2-1; D is perhaps TRBD1 (5 bases). Sequenced material: peripheral blood, taken after pregnancy. The sequence was collected from a female donor with multiple sclerosis, enrolled in a pregnancy study. The CDR3 nucleotides are TGTGCCGGGGCGAGCTCCTACAATGAGCAGTTCTTC. It specifies CAGASSYNEQFF.